Listed below are T cell receptor beta chains from one sample, sequenced in a study of shared clonotypes between healthy human individuals. The data were produced by immunoSEQ multiplex PCR, yet TCRdb's version contains in-frame clones alone and is incomplete. Of millions of clones in the sample, 85% to 95% were seen once. Material for sequencing was naive CD4+ T cells sorted from blood. The receptor set was obtained from a man aged 18 to 35 in good health. The CDR3 runs from the conserved cysteine through the conserved F or W. The D gene is left open where the match is weak. For some rows the clone size is stated as once, few or many, or as a class when expanded; others skip it.

. TRBJ1-2 . TRBV27 13 TGTGCCAGCAGACGACATCTATCTATGGGCTACACCTTC CASRRHLSMGYTF
. TRBJ2-5 TRBD1 TRBV2 14 TGTGCCAGCAGCCGACAGGGGTTCCAAGAGACCCAGTACTTC CASSRQGFQETQYF
once TRBJ1-4 . TRBV9 14 TGTGCCAGCAGCGTAGGTGGGTTGGGAGAAAAACTGTTGTTT CASSVGGLGEKLLF
. TRBJ1-3 TRBD1 TRBV5-1 16 TGCGCCAGCAGCTTTAACTATGGGACAGCTGGAAACACCATATATTTT CASSFNYGTAGNTIYF
. TRBJ1-5 . TRBV27 13 TGTGCCAGCAGTCAGGGACGCAATCAGCCCCAGCATTTT CASSQGRNQPQHF
. TRBJ2-5 TRBD2 TRBV7-7 14 TGTGCTAGCAGCCCCGGGGGGGCTTTTGAGACCCAGTACTTC CASSPGGAFETQYF
. TRBJ2-2 . TRBV7-2 14 TGTGCCAGCAGCGCGAGCCAGGGACCCGGGGAGCTGTTTTTT CASSASQGPGELFF
. TRBJ2-1 TRBD2 TRBV7-2 16 TGTGCCAGCAGCCCCCGACTAGCGGTGAAAAACAATGAGCAGTTCTTC CASSPRLAVKNNEQFF
. TRBJ1-5 . TRBV21-1 12 TGTGCCAGCAGCCAGCATCATCAGCCCCAGCATTTT CASSQHHQPQHF
. TRBJ1-5 . TRBV18 14 TGTGCCAGCTCAGGAGACAGGCGAAATCAGCCCCAGCATTTT CASSGDRRNQPQHF
. TRBJ2-5 . TRBV2 13 TGTGCCACTGGCCCTGGTGCGGGAGAGACCCAGTACTTC CATGPGAGETQYF
. TRBJ2-7 . TRBV11-2 12 TGTGCCAGCAGCACAAGCGGTTACGAGCAGTACTTC CASSTSGYEQYF
. TRBJ2-7 TRBD2 TRBV5-1 15 TGCGCCAGCAGCATCGTAGCGGGAGGGTTTAGCGAGCAGTACTTC CASSIVAGGFSEQYF
. TRBJ2-4 TRBD2 TRBV5-1 14 TGCGCCAGCAGCTCGGGGGGTCCAACGGACATTCAGTACTTC CASSSGGPTDIQYF
. TRBJ2-6 . TRBV12-5 15 TGTGCTAGTGGCTTACAGGTCTCTGGGGCCAACGTCCTGACTTTC CASGLQVSGANVLTF
. TRBJ1-1 TRBD1 TRBV5-8 13 TGTGCCAGCAACAGGAACAGGGGCACTGAAGCTTTCTTT CASNRNRGTEAFF
. TRBJ2-3 TRBD2 TRBV7-2 16 TGTGCCAGCAGCCAACCCTGGACTAGCGGGGCAGATACGCAGTATTTT CASSQPWTSGADTQYF
. TRBJ2-6 TRBD1 TRBV29-1 15 TGCAGCGTCTACGAGGGGGCGCTTGGGGCCAACGTCCTGACTTTC CSVYEGALGANVLTF
. TRBJ1-2 . TRBV20-1 11 TGCAGTGCTTCACAGGCTCCGGGCTACACCTTC CSASQAPGYTF
. TRBJ1-2 TRBD1 TRBV29-1 16 TGCAGCGTTGCGCCCGCCCGGACAGGGTCAATCTATGGCTACACCTTC CSVAPARTGSIYGYTF
once TRBJ1-2 TRBD1 TRBV7-2 14 TGTGCCAGCAGCTTGGGACAGGAGAACTATGGCTACACCTTC CASSLGQENYGYTF
. TRBJ1-2 . TRBV10-3 13 TGTGCCATCAGTGATGAGGTGTGGAGTAGCTACACCTTC CAISDEVWSSYTF
. TRBJ2-1 TRBD1 TRBV5-1 13 TGCGCCAGCAGTTGGGACAGGCTCAATGAGCAGTTCTTC CASSWDRLNEQFF
. TRBJ2-3 . TRBV29-1 13 TGCAGCGTTGAACACGGGAGTTCTGATACGCAGTATTTT CSVEHGSSDTQYF